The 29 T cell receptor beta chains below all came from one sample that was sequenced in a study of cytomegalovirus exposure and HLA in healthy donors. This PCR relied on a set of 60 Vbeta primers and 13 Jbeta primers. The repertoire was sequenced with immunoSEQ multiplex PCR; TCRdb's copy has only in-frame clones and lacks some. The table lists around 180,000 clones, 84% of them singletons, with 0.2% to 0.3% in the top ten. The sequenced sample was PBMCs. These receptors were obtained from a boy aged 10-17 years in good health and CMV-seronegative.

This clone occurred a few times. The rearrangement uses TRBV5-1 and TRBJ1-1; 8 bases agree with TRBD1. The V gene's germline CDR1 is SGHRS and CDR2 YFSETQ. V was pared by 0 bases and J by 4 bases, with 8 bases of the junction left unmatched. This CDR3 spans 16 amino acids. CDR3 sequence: CASSLGPTGGATEAFF. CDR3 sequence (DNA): TGCGCCAGCAGCTTGGGTCCTACAGGGGGAGCCACTGAAGCTTTCTTT. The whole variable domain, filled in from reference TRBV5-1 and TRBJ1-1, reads KAGVTQTPRYLIKTRGQQVTLSCSPISGHRSVSWYQQTPGQGLQFLFEYFSETQRNKGNFPGRFSGRQFSNSRSEMNVSTLELGDSALYLCASSLGPTGGATEAFFGQGTRLTVV.

The CDR3: CASGLGGGRANTEAFF. CDR3 in DNA: TGTGCTAGTGGTTTGGGAGGTGGCAGGGCGAACACTGAAGCTTTCTTT. The rearrangement links TRBV12-5 to TRBJ1-1; possible D gene TRBD1, 5 bases. Germline V gene lookup returns CDR1 LGHNT and CDR2 FRNRAP. V was shortened by 1 base and J by 1 base, with 13 bases between the two germline ends. The CDR3 is 16 residues long.

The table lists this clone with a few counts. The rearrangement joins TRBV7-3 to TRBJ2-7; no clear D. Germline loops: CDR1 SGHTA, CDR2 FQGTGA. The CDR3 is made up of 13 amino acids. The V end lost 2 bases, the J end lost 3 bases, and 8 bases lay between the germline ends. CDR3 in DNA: TGTGCCAGCAGCTTATATCCCAGCTACGAGCAGTACTTC. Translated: CASSLYPSYEQYF.

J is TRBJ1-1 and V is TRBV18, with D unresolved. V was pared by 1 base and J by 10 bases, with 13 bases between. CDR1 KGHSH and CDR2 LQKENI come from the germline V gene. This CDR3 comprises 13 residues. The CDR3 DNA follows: TGTGCCAGCTCACCACTGGGCGGGTCCAGAGCTTTCTTT. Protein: CASSPLGGSRAFF. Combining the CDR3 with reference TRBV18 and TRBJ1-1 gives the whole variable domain NAGVMQNPRHLVRRRGQEARLRCSPMKGHSHVYWYRQLPEEGLKFMVYLQKENIIDESGMPKERFSAEFPKEGPSILRIQQVVRGDSAAYFCASSPLGGSRAFFGQGTRLTVV.

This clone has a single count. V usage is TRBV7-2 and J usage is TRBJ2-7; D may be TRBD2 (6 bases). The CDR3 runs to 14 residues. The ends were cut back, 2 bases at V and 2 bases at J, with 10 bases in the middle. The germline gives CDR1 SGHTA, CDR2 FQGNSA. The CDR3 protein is CASSLTGVTYEQYF. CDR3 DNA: TGTGCCAGCAGCTTAACGGGAGTGACCTACGAGCAGTACTTC. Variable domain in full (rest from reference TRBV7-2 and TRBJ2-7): GAGVSQSPSNKVTEKGKDVELRCDPISGHTALYWYRQSLGQGLEFLIYFQGNSAPDKSGLPSDRFSAERTGGSVSTLTIQRTQQEDSAVYLCASSLTGVTYEQYFGPGTRLTVT.

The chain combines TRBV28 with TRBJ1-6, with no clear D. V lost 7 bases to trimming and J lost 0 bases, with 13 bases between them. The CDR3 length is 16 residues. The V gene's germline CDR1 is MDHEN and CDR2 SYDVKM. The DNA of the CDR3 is TGTGCCAGCACGCGGCATTCTAGCTCCTATAATTCACCCCTCCACTTT. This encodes CASTRHSSSYNSPLHF. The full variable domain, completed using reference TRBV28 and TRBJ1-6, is DVKVTQSSRYLVKRTGEKVFLECVQDMDHENMFWYRQDPGLGLRLIYFSYDVKMKEKGDIPEGYSVSREKKERFSLILESASTNQTSMYLCASTRHSSSYNSPLHFGNGTRLTVT.

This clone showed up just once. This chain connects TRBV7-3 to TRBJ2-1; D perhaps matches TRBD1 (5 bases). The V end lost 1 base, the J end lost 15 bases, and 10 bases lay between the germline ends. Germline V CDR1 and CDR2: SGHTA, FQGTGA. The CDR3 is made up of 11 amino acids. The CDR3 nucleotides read TGTGCCAGCAGCTTAAAGGGGCCTTTGTTCTTC. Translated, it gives CASSLKGPLFF.

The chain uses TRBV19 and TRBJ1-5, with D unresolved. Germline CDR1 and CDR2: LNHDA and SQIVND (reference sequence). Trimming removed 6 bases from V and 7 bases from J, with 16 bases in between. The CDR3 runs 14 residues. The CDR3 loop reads CASRERSISQPQHF. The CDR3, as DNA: TGTGCCAGTAGGGAGAGGTCGATAAGCCAGCCCCAGCATTTT.

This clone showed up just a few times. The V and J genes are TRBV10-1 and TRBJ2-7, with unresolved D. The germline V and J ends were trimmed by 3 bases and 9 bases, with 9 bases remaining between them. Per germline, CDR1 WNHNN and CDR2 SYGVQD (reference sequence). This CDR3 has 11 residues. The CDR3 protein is CASSDQTGQYF. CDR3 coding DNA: TGCGCCAGCAGTGATCAGACTGGGCAGTACTTC.

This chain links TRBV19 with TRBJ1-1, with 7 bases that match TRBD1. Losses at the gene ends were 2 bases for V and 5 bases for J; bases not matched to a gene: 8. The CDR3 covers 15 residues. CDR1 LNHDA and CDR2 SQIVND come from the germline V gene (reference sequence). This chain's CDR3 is CASSIPTGVRTEAFF. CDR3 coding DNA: TGTGCCAGTAGTATACCCACAGGGGTTCGAACTGAAGCTTTCTTT.

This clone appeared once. The CDR3 loop is CASTQGGEQYF. The DNA for the CDR3 is TGTGCCAGCACCCAAGGCGGGGAGCAGTACTTC. The V and J genes are TRBV6-5 and TRBJ2-7, with D possibly TRBD2 on 5 matching bases. Trimming stripped 7 bases from V and 7 bases from J, with 11 bases between. From germline, CDR1 is MNHEY and CDR2 SVGAGI. The CDR3 totals 11 residues.

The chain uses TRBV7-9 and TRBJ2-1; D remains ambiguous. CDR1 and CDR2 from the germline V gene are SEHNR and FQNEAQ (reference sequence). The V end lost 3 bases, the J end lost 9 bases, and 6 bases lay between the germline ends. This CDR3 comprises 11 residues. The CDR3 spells CASSLRGEQFF. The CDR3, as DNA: TGTGCCAGCAGCTTGCGAGGTGAGCAGTTCTTC.

Here the CDR3 reads CASRQDRGHAEAFF. For the CDR3, the DNA is TGTGCCAGCAGACAAGACAGGGGTCACGCTGAAGCTTTCTTT. The J gene is TRBJ1-1, the V gene TRBV6-5; 8 bases line up with TRBD1. Per the germline V gene, CDR1 is MNHEY and CDR2 is SVGAGI. After removal of 6 bases from V and 6 bases from J, the junction contained 9 bases not matched to a gene. The CDR3 length is 14 residues.

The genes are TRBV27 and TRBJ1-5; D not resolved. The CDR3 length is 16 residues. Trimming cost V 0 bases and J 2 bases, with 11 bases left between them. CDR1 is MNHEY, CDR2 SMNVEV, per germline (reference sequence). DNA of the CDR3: TGTGCCAGCAGTTTATCGGGCGGGAGGGGCAATCAGCCCCAGCATTTT. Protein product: CASSLSGGRGNQPQHF.

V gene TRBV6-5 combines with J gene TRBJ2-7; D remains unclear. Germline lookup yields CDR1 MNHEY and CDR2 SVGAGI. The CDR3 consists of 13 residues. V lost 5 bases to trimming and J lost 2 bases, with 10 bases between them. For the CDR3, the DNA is TGTGCCAGCAGTAACCAGGTAGCCTACGAGCAGTACTTC. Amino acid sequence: CASSNQVAYEQYF.

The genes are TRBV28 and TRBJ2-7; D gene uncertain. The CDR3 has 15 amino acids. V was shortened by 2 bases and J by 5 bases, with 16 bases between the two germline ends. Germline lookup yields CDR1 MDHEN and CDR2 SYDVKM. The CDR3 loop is CASSLAPLRLHEQYF. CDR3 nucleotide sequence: TGTGCCAGCAGTTTAGCCCCCTTGCGCTTGCACGAGCAGTACTTC. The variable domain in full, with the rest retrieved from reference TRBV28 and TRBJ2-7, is DVKVTQSSRYLVKRTGEKVFLECVQDMDHENMFWYRQDPGLGLRLIYFSYDVKMKEKGDIPEGYSVSREKKERFSLILESASTNQTSMYLCASSLAPLRLHEQYFGPGTRLTVT.

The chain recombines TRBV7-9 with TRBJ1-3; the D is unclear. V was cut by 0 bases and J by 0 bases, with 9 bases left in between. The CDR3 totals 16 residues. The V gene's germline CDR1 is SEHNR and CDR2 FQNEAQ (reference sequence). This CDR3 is CASSLAGPVSGNTIYF. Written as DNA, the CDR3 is TGTGCCAGCAGCTTAGCTGGGCCAGTCTCTGGAAACACCATATATTTT.

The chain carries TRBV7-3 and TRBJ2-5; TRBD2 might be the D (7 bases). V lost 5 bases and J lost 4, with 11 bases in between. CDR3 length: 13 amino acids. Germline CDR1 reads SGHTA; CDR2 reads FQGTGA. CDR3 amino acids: CASSPGGGETQYF. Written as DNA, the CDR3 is TGTGCCAGCAGCCCGGGGGGCGGAGAGACCCAGTACTTC. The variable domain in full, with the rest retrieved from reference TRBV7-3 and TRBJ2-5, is GAGVSQTPSNKVTEKGKYVELRCDPISGHTALYWYRQSLGQGPEFLIYFQGTGAADDSGLPNDRFFAVRPEGSVSTLKIQRTERGDSAVYLCASSPGGGETQYFGPGTRLLVL.

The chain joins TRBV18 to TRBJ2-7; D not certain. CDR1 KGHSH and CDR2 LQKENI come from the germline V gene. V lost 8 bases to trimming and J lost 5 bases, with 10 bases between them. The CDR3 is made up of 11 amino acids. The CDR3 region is CASTFGNEQYF. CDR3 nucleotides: TGTGCCAGCACGTTTGGCAACGAGCAGTACTTC.

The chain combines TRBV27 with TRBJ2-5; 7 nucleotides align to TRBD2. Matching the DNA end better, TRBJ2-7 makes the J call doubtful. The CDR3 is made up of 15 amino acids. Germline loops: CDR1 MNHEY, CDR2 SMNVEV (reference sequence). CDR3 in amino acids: CASSLWSGGPYEQYF. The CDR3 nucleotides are TGTGCCAGCAGTTTATGGTCGGGGGGTCCCTACGAGCAGTACTTC.

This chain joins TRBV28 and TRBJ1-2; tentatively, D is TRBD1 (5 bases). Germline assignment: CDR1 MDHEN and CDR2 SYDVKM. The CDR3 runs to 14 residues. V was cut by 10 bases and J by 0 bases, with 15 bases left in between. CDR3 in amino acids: CATSREPTNYGYTF. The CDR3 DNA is TGTGCCACTTCCAGGGAACCCACTAACTATGGCTACACCTTC.

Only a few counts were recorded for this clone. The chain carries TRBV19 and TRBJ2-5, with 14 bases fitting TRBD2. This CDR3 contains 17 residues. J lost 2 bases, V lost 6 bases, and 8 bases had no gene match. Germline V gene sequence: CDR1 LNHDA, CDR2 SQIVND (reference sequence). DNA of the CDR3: TGTGCCAGTAGCAAGGGGACTAGCGGGAGCCAACAAGAGACCCAGTACTTC. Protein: CASSKGTSGSQQETQYF.

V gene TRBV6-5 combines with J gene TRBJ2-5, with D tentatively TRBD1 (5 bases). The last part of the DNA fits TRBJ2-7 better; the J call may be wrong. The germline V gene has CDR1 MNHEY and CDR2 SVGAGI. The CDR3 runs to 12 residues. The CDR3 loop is CASSYAGHEQYF. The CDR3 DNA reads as TGTGCCAGCAGTTATGCAGGGCACGAGCAGTACTTC.

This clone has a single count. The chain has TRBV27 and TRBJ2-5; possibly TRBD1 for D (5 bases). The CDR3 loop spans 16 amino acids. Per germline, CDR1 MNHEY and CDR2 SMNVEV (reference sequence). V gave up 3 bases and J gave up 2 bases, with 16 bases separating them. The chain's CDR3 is CASSFFGLGPQETQYF. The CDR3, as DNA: TGTGCCAGCAGTTTCTTTGGTCTGGGGCCGCAAGAGACCCAGTACTTC.

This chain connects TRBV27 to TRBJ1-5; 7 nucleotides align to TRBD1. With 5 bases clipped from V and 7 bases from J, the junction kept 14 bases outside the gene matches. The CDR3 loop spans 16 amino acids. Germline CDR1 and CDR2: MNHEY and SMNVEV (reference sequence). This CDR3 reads CASSPKGPTGEQPQHF. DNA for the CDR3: TGTGCCAGCAGTCCAAAAGGACCCACAGGGGAACAGCCCCAGCATTTT.

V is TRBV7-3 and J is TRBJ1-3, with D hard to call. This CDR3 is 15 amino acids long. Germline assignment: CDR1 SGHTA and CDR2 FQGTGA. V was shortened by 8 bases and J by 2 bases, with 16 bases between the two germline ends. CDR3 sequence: CASSLDGSTGNTIYF. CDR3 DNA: TGTGCCAGCTCCTTGGACGGGAGTACTGGAAACACCATATATTTT.

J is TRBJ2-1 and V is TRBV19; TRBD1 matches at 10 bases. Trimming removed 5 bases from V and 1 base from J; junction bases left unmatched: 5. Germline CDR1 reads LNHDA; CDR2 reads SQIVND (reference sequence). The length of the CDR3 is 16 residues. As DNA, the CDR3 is TGTGCCAGTAGTGAACGGGACAGGGGATCCTACAATGAGCAGTTCTTC. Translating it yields CASSERDRGSYNEQFF.

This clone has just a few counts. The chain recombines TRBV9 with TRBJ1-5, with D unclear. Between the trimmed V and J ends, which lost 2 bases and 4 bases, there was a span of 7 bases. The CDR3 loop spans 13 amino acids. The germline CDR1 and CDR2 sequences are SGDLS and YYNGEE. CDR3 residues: CASSVSGNQPQHF. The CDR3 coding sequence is TGTGCCAGCAGCGTTTCGGGAAATCAGCCCCAGCATTTT.

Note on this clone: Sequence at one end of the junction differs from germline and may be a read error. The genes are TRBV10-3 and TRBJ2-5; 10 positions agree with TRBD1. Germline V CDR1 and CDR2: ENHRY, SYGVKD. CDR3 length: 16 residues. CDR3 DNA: TGTGCCATCAGTATGAAGATGACAGGGGGCCAAGAGATCCAGTACTTC. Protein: CAISMKMTGGQEIQYF.